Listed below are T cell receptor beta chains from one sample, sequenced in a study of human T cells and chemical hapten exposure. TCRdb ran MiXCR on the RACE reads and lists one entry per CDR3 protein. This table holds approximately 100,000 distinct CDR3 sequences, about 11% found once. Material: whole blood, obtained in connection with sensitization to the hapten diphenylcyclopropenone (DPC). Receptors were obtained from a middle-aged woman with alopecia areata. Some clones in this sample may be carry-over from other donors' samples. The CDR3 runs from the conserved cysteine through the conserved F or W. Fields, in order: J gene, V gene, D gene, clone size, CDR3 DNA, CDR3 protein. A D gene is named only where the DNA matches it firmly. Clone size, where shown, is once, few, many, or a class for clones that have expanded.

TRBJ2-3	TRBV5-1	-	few	TGCGCCAGCAGCTCCGGGGCTAGCACAGATACGCAGTATTTT	CASSSGASTDTQYF
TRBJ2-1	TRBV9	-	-	TGTGCCAGCAGCGGGCGGACAGCTCGTGAGCAGTTCTTC	CASSGRTAREQFF
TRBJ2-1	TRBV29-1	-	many	TGCAGCGTTCCCCAATTGTTGGCAGGTTACTACAATGAGCAGTTCTTC	CSVPQLLAGYYNEQFF
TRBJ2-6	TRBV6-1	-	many	TGTGCCAGCAGTGAACACCAACAGGGCTCTGGGGCCAACGTCCTGACTTTC	CASSEHQQGSGANVLTF
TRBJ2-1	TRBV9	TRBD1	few	TGTGCCAGCAGCGACAGGGGGCTCGTATACAATGAGCAGTTCTTC	CASSDRGLVYNEQFF
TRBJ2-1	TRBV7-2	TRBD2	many	TGTGCCAGCAGCCCAAACCCGACTAGCGGGAACGATGAGCAGTTCTTC	CASSPNPTSGNDEQFF
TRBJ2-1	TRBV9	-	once	TGTGCCAGCAGCGAGGGCCCGAGGCTCAATGAGCAGTTCTTC	CASSEGPRLNEQFF
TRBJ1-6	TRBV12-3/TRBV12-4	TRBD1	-	TGTGCCAGCAGTCGGGGACAGTATAATTCACCCCTCCACTTT	CASSRGQYNSPLHF
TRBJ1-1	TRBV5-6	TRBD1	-	TGTGCCAGCAGCTCTGACAGGGGGCGAGGTACTGAAGTTTTCTTT	CASSSDRGRGTEVFF
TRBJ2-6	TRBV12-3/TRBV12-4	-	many	TGTGCCAGCAGTTTAAGGAATCGGGATTTCTCTGGGGCCAACGTCCTGACTTTC	CASSLRNRDFSGANVLTF
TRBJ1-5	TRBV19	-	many	TGTGCCAGTAGTAAAACCCAACAGCCCCAGCATTTT	CASSKTQQPQHF
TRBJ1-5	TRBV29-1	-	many	TGCAGCGTTGCAGATAGCAATCAGCCCCAGCATTTT	CSVADSNQPQHF
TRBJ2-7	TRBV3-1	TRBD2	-	TGTGCCAGCAGCGACCCCGGGGGGACTAGCGGGAGAATCGAGCAGTACTTC	CASSDPGGTSGRIEQYF
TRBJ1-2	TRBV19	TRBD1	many	TGTGCCAGTAGTATCAACAGGGGGCGAGGCTACACCTTC	CASSINRGRGYTF
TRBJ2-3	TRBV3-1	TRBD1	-	TGTGCCAGCAGCCAAGATTTGACAGGGTTATGGGATACGCAGTATTTT	CASSQDLTGLWDTQYF
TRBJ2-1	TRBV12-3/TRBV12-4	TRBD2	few	TGTGCCAGCAGTTTGCAACGGACTAGGGATGAGCAGTTCTTC	CASSLQRTRDEQFF
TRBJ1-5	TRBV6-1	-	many	TGTGCCAGCGCGGGGGACCAGCCCCAGCATTTT	CASAGDQPQHF
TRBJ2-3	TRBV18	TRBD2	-	TGTGCCAGCTCACCGCGACTAGCCCTATCGGATACGCAGTATTTT	CASSPRLALSDTQYF
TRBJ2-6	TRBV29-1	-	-	TGCAGCGCCCGAGTACCTGGGGCCAACGTCCTGACTTTC	CSARVPGANVLTF
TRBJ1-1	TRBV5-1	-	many	TGCGCCAGCAGCCCGAATACAGTGAACACTGAAGCTTTCTTT	CASSPNTVNTEAFF
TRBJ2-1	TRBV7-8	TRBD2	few	TGTGCCACCGCATGGGGCGGGGGACCCTACAATGAGCAGTTCTTC	CATAWGGGPYNEQFF